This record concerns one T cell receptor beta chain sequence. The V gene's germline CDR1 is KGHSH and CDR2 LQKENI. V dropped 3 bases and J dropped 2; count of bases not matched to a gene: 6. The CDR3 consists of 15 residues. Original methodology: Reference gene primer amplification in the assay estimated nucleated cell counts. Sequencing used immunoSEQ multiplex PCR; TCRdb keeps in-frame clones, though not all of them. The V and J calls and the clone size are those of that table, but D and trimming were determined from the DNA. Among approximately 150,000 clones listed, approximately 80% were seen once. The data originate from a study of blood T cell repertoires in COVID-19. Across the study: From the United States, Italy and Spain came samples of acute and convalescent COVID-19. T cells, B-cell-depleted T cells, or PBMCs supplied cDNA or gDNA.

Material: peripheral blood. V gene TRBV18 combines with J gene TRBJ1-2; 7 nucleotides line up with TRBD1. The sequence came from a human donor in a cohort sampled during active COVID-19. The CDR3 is CASSPTGQANYGYTF. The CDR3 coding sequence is TGTGCCAGCTCACCCACTGGACAGGCGAACTATGGCTACACCTTC.